This T cell receptor (beta chain) derives from a study of blood T cell repertoires in COVID-19. Germline assignment: CDR1 KGHSH and CDR2 LQKENI. Losses at the gene ends were 1 base for V and 0 bases for J; bases not matched to a gene: 6. The CDR3 runs to 17 residues. In the original processing: Estimation of nucleated cell counts was performed using reference gene primer amplification. Sequencing used immunoSEQ multiplex PCR; TCRdb keeps in-frame clones, though not all of them. That table is the source of V, J and clone size, and D and trimming were worked out from the DNA. The table lists about 220,000 clones, 86% of them singletons, with around 3.5% in the top ten. This clone was seen only once.

The sample comprised PBMCs or T cells enriched from blood (not recorded which). The sequence came from a woman in her 40s with acute COVID-19. The chain combines TRBV18 with TRBJ2-5, with 9 bases that match TRBD1. In DNA form, the CDR3 reads TGTGCCAGCTCACCACGCCAGACAGGGGGTAACCAAGAGACCCAGTACTTC. As protein: CASSPRQTGGNQETQYF.